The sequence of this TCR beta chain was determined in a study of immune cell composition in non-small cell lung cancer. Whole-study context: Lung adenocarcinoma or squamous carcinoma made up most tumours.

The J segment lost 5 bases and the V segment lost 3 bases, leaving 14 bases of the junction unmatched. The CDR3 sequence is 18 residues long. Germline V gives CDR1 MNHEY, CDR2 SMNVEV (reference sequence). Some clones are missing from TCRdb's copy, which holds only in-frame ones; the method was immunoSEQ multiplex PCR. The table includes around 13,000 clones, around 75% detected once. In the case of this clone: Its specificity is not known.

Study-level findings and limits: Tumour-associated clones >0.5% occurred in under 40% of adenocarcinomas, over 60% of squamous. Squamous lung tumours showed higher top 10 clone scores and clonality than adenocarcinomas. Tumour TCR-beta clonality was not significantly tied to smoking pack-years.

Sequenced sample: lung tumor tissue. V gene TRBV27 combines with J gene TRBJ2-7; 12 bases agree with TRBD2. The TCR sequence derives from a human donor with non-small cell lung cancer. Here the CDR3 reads CASSFRQGLAGTKNEQYF. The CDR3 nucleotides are TGTGCCAGCAGTTTCCGTCAAGGACTAGCGGGAACTAAAAACGAGCAGTACTTC.